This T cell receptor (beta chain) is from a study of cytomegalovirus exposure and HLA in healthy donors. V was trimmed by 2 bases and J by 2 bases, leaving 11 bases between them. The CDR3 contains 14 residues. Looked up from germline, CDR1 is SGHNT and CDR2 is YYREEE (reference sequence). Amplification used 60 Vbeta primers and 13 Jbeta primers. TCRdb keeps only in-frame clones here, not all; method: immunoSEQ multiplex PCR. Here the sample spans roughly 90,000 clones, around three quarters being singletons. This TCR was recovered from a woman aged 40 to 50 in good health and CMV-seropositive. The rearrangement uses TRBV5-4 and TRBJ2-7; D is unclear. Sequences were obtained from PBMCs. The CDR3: CASSFSGVPYEQYF. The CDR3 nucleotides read TGTGCCAGCAGCTTCTCTGGAGTCCCCTACGAGCAGTACTTC.